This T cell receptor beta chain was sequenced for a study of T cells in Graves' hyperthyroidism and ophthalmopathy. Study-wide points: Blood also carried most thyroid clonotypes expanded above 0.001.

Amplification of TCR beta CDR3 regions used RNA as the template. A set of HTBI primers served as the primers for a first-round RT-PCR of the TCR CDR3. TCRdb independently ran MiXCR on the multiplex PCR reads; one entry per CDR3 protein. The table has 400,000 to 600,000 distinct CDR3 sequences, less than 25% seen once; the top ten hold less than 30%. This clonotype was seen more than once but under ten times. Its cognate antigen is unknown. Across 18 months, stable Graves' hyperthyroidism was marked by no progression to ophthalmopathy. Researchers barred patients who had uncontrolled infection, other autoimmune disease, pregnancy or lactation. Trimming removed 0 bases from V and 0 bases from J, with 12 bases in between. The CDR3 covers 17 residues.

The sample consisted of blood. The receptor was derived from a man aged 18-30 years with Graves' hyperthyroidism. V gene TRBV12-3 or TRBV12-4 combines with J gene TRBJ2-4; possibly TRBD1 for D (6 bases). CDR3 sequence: CASSLADSALAKNIQYF. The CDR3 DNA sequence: TGTGCCAGCAGTTTAGCGGACAGTGCTTTAGCCAAAAACATTCAGTACTTC.